This TCR gamma chain was sequenced in a study of gamma-delta chains in newborns, infants, children. Study-wide context: Polyclonal expansion of innate γδ T cells after birth follows microbial exposure.

The CDR3 contains 14 residues. Germline CDR1 and CDR2: EGSTGY and YDSYTSSV. V lost 1 base to trimming and J lost 2 bases; unmatched junction nucleotides: 1. TCRdb reprocessed the reads using CATT. The table lists 3,000 to 4,000 gamma-chain clones, about 61% of them singletons. This chain connects TRGV4 to TRGJP1. TCRdb gives no J gene; it was assigned here by matching the DNA to germline. The sequence came from a child who was a newborn, infant or young child, either healthy, febrile or measles-vaccinated (not recorded which). Sequenced material: blood. This CDR3 is CATWDGTTGWFKIF. In nucleotides, the CDR3 is TGTGCCACCTGGGATGGCACCACTGGTTGGTTCAAGATATTT.